These 18 T cell receptor beta chains were all obtained from the same sample, sequenced in a study of T-cell reconstitution after alpha-beta-depleted transplantation in children. A TCRbeta library incorporating unique molecular identifiers was prepared. TCRdb re-called the PCR reads through MiXCR, storing one row per CDR3 protein. Found here are some 110,000 distinct CDR3 sequences, about 9.4% of them singletons; the top ten hold about 34%. The source was PBMCs, collected before TCRalphabeta/CD19-depleted stem cell transplant. The source of these receptors is a boy younger than 10 with acute lymphoblastic leukemia, due to receive a stem cell transplant.

V is TRBV20-1 and J is TRBJ2-7, with D possibly being TRBD1 (6 bases). The CDR3 length is 13 residues. The V gene's germline CDR1 is DFQATT and CDR2 SNEGSKA (reference sequence). V shed 3 bases and J shed 1 base, with 10 bases lying between them. The CDR3 DNA sequence: TGCAGTGCTAGGGATACAGGGTCCTACGAGCAGTACTTC. Its protein product is CSARDTGSYEQYF.

This clonotype has a handful of counts. CDR3 residues: CATSDPISGETQYF. CDR3 DNA: TGTGCCACCAGTGACCCGATTAGCGGGGAGACCCAGTACTTC. This sequence joins TRBV24-1 and TRBJ2-5; TRBD2 matches at 7 bases. Germline V gene data show CDR1 as KGHDR and CDR2 as SFDVKD. This CDR3 has 14 residues. J gave up 5 bases and V 4 bases, and 6 bases lay outside the gene matches.

Note on this clonotype: At one end the junction does not follow the germline gene, possibly because of a read error. CDR3 residues: CIATPGQGYTEAFF. CDR3 sequence (DNA): TGCATTGCTACACCGGGTCAGGGGTACACTGAAGCTTTCTTT. The chain uses TRBV20-1 and TRBJ1-1; D might be TRBD1 (6 bases). CDR1 DFQATT and CDR2 SNEGSKA come from the germline V gene (reference sequence). This CDR3 has 14 residues.

The chain has TRBV10-3 and TRBJ2-1; 14 positions agree with TRBD2. J lost 7 bases, V lost 6 bases, and 2 bases had no gene match. CDR1 and CDR2 from the germline V gene are ENHRY and SYGVKD. The CDR3 spans 14 residues. CDR3 nucleotides: TGTGCCATCAGGGGACTAGCGGGAGAAAATGAGCAGTTCTTC. Translation gives CAIRGLAGENEQFF.

Ten or more counts support this clonotype. The J gene is TRBJ2-2, the V gene TRBV6-5, with 7 bases fitting TRBD1. Unmatched junction bases numbered 5, after V lost 5 bases and J lost 8 bases. CDR1 MNHEY and CDR2 SVGAGI come from the germline V gene. CDR3 length: 13 residues. In DNA form, the CDR3 reads TGTGCCAGCAGTAACAGGGGTGCTGGGGAGCTGTTTTTT. Translated, it gives CASSNRGAGELFF.

This clonotype was recorded at least ten times. J is TRBJ2-1 and V is TRBV11-2, with 8 bases aligning to TRBD2. CDR1 and CDR2 (germline): SGHAT, FQNNGV. V dropped 1 base and J dropped 12; count of bases not matched to a gene: 11. This CDR3 contains 15 residues. The CDR3: CASSLGREGPLWQFF. CDR3 sequence (DNA): TGTGCCAGCAGCTTAGGACGGGAGGGCCCTCTCTGGCAGTTCTTC.

This chain uses TRBV12-3 or TRBV12-4 with TRBJ2-1; 13 nucleotides agree with TRBD2. The length of the CDR3 is 20 residues. Trimming removed 5 bases from V and 6 bases from J; junction bases left unmatched: 19. The CDR3 DNA follows: TGTGCCAGCAGTCGGACCCGGCGTGGACTAGCGGGAGAGGAAATCAATGAGCAGTTCTTC. Its protein is CASSRTRRGLAGEEINEQFF.

This clonotype has at least ten counts. The gene calls are TRBV6-1 and TRBJ2-1; 7 bases map to TRBD2. There are 14 residues in the CDR3. The junction had 8 bases not matched to a gene; V was cut back by 7 bases and J by 5 bases. CDR1 and CDR2 (germline): MNHNS, SASEGT. CDR3 residues: CASTKPSGNNEQFF. CDR3 sequence (DNA): TGTGCCAGCACTAAACCTAGCGGCAACAATGAGCAGTTCTTC.

This clonotype was detected only a few times. DNA of the CDR3: TGCAGTGCTAGACCACGGACAGGGGGCTTTTACGAGCAGTACTTC. Protein sequence: CSARPRTGGFYEQYF. The genes are TRBV20-1 and TRBJ2-7; 11 bases are shared with TRBD1. Looked up from germline, CDR1 is DFQATT and CDR2 is SNEGSKA (reference sequence). Unmatched junction bases numbered 7, after V lost 2 bases and J lost 4 bases. CDR3 length equals 15 residues.

The CDR3 region is CASSDEATGTGIPYEQYF. As DNA, the CDR3 is TGTGCCAGCAGCGATGAAGCCACGGGGACAGGGATACCCTACGAGCAGTACTTC. The V gene is TRBV7-9, the J gene TRBJ2-7, with TRBD1 matching over 9 bases. From germline, CDR1 is SEHNR and CDR2 FQNEAQ (reference sequence). The CDR3 spans 18 residues. Losses at the gene ends were 5 bases for V and 2 bases for J; bases not matched to a gene: 16.

This clonotype came up many times. The chain links TRBV5-1 to TRBJ2-1; D possibly corresponds to TRBD2 (5 bases). The V end was cut by 1 base, the J end by 0 bases, with 8 bases between. The CDR3 totals 15 residues. Germline CDR1 SGHRS, CDR2 YFSETQ. As DNA, the CDR3 is TGCGCCAGCAGCTTGTGGGAGAGCTCCTACAATGAGCAGTTCTTC. It encodes CASSLWESSYNEQFF.

This clonotype was counted at least ten times. The rearrangement uses TRBV10-3 and TRBJ2-7; 9 bases match TRBD1. The J segment lost 5 bases and the V segment lost 11 bases, leaving 10 bases of the junction unmatched. Germline V gene sequence: CDR1 ENHRY, CDR2 SYGVKD. CDR3 size: 13 residues. CDR3 sequence: CASKEGQGDEQYF. Here the CDR3 DNA reads TGTGCCTCCAAGGAGGGACAGGGAGACGAGCAGTACTTC.

There are a few counts of this clonotype. V gene TRBV27 combines with J gene TRBJ2-7; D is uncertain. The germline V gene has CDR1 MNHEY and CDR2 SMNVEV (reference sequence). V gave up 5 bases and J gave up 3 bases, with 8 bases separating them. The length of the CDR3 is 12 residues. The CDR3 DNA is TGTGCCAGCAGTACCACTGGCTACGAGCAGTACTTC. Its protein is CASSTTGYEQYF.

The rearrangement links TRBV7-9 to TRBJ2-7, with 9 bases fitting TRBD2. This CDR3 spans 15 amino acids. With V trimmed by 2 bases and J by 0 bases, 2 bases remained unmatched. Germline CDR1 is SEHNR and CDR2 is FQNEAQ (reference sequence). The DNA for the CDR3 is TGTGCCAGCAGCTTATTAGCGGGAGTCTCCTACGAGCAGTACTTC. Translated: CASSLLAGVSYEQYF.

The chain carries TRBV24-1 and TRBJ2-7; TRBD2 might be the D (6 bases). V dropped 8 bases and J dropped 2 bases, with 18 bases sitting between them. Per germline, CDR1 KGHDR and CDR2 SFDVKD. CDR3 length: 15 amino acids. CDR3 bases: TGTGCCACCATGGAGGGCAGGACGGGGGCCTACGAGCAGTACTTC. Translation: CATMEGRTGAYEQYF.

This clonotype was recorded at least ten times. The chain employs TRBV5-1 and TRBJ2-3; D gene ambiguous. CDR1 SGHRS and CDR2 YFSETQ come from the germline V gene. The V and J ends lost 4 bases and 5 bases respectively, with 11 bases between them. This CDR3 is built from 13 residues. DNA of the CDR3: TGCGCCAGCAGCCCAAGTAGCCAAGATACGCAGTATTTT. This sequence encodes CASSPSSQDTQYF.

The chain is built from TRBV7-2 and TRBJ2-5; D is undetermined. The CDR3 has 15 amino acids. Per germline, CDR1 SGHTA and CDR2 FQGNSA. V lost 5 bases and J 5 bases, leaving 18 bases between the germline ends. The CDR3 DNA sequence: TGTGCCAGCAGCCAAGGACCCAAGAAGAGGGAGACCCAGTACTTC. Encoded protein: CASSQGPKKRETQYF.

This clonotype was found a few times. The rearrangement links TRBV20-1 to TRBJ2-3, with a tentative D call TRBD2 (6 bases). V was trimmed by 5 bases and J by 4 bases, leaving 10 bases between them. Germline CDR1 reads DFQATT; CDR2 reads SNEGSKA (reference sequence). CDR3 size: 12 residues. In DNA, the CDR3 is TGCAGTGCTCCCGCGGGATCAGATACGCAGTATTTT. Translation: CSAPAGSDTQYF.